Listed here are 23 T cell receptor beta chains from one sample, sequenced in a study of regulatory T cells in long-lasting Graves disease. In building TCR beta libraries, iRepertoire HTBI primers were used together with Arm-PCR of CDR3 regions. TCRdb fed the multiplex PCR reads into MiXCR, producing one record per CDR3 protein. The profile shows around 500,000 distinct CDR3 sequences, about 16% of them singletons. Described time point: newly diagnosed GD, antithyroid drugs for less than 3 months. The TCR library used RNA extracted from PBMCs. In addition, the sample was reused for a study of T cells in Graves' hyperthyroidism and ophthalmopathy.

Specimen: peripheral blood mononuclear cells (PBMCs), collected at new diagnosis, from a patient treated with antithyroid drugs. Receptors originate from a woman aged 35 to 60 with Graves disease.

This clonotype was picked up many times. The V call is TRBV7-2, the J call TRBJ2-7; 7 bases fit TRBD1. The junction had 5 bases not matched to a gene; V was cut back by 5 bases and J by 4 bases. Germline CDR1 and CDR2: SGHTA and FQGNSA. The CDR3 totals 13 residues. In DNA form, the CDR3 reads TGTGCCAGCAGCCTCTTACAGGGGTACGAGCAGTACTTC. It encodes CASSLLQGYEQYF.

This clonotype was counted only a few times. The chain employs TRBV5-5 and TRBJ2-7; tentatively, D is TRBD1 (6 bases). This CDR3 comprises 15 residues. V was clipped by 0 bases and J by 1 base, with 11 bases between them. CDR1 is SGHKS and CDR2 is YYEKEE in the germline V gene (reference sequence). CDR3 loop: CASSLVGQFSYEQYF. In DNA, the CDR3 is TGTGCCAGCAGCTTGGTGGGACAATTTTCCTACGAGCAGTACTTC.

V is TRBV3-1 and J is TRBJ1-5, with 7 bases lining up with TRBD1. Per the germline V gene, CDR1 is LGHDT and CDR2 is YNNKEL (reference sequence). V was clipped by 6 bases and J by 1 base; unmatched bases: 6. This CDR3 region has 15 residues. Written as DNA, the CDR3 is TGTGCCAGCAGTCCAGGGGGGATCAGCAATCAGCCCCAGCATTTT. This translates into CASSPGGISNQPQHF.

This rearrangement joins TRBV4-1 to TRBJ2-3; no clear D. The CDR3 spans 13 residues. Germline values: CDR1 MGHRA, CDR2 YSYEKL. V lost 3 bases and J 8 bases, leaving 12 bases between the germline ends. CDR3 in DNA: TGCGCCAGCAGCCAGGATGATAGTGGTACGCAGTATTTT. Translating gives CASSQDDSGTQYF.

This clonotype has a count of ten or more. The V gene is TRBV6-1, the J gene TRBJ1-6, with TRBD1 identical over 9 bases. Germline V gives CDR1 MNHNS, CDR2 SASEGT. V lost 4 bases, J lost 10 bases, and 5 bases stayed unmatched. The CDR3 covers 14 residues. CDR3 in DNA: TGTGCCAGCAGTGTGACAGGGGGAGACTCACCCCTCCACTTT. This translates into CASSVTGGDSPLHF.

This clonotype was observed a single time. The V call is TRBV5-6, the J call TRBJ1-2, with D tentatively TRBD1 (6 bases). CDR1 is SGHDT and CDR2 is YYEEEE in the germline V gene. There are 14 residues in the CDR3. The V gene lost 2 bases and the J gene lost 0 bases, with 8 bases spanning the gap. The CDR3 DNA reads TGTGCCAGCAGCTTCGACAGGCCTAACTATGGCTACACCTTC. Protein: CASSFDRPNYGYTF.

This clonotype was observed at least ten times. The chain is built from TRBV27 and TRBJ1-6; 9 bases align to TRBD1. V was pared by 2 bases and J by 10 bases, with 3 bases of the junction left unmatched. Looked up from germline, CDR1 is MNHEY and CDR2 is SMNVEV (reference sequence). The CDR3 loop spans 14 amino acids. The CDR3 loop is CASSLPGQGSPLHF. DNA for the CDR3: TGTGCCAGCAGTTTACCGGGACAGGGCTCACCCCTCCACTTT.

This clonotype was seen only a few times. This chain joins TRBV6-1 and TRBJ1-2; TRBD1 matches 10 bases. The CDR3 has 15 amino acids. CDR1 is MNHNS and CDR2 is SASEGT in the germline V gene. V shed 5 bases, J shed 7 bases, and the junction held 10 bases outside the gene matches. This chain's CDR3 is CASSINAGTGVGYTF. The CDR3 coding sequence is TGTGCCAGCAGTATAAATGCCGGGACAGGGGTTGGCTACACCTTC.

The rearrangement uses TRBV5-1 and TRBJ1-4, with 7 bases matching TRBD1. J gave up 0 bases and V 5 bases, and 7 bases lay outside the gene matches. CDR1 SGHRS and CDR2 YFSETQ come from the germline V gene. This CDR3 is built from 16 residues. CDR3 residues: CASRPRGGSTNEKLFF. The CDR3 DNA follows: TGCGCCAGCAGACCACGAGGGGGCTCAACTAATGAAAAACTGTTTTTT. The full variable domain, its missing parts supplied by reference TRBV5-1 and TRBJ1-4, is KAGVTQTPRYLIKTRGQQVTLSCSPISGHRSVSWYQQTPGQGLQFLFEYFSETQRNKGNFPGRFSGRQFSNSRSEMNVSTLELGDSALYLCASRPRGGSTNEKLFFGSGTQLSVL.

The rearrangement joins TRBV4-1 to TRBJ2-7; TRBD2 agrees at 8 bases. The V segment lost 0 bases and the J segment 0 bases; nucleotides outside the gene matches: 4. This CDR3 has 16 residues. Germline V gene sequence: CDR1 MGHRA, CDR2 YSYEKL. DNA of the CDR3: TGCGCCAGCAGCCAAGATCGGGGGGGCAGCTCCTACGAGCAGTACTTC. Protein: CASSQDRGGSSYEQYF.

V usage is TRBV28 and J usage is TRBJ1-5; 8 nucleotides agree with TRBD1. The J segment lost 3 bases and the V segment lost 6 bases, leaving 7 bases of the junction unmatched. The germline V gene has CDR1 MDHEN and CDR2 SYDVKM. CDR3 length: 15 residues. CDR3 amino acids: CASRSPTGDNQPQHF. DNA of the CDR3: TGTGCCAGCAGATCCCCGACAGGGGACAATCAGCCCCAGCATTTT.

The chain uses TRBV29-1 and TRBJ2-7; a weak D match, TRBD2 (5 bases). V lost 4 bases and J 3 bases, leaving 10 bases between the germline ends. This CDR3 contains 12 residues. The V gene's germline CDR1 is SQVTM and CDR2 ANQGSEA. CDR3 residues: CSVVRGLYEQYF. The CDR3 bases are TGCAGCGTTGTGCGAGGACTCTACGAGCAGTACTTC.

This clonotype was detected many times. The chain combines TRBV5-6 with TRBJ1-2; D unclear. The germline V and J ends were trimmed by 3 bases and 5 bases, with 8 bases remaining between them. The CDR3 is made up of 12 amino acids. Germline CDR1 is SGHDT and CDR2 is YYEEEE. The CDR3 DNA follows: TGTGCCAGCAGCTCACCAATATATGGCTACACCTTC. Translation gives CASSSPIYGYTF.

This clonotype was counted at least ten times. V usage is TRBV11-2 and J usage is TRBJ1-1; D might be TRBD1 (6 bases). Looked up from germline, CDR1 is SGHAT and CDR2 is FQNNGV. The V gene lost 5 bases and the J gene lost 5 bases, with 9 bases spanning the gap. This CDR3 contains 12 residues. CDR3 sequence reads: CASSRTATEAFF. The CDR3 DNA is TGTGCCAGCAGCCGGACAGCAACTGAAGCTTTCTTT.

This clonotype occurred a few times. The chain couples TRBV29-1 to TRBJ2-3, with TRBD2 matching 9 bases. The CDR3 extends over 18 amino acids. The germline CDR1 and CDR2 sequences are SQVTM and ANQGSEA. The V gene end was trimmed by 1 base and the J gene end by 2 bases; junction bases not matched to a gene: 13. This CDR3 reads CSVEGGVAGAAYTDTQYF. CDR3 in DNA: TGCAGCGTTGAAGGAGGGGTAGCGGGGGCCGCCTACACAGATACGCAGTATTTT.

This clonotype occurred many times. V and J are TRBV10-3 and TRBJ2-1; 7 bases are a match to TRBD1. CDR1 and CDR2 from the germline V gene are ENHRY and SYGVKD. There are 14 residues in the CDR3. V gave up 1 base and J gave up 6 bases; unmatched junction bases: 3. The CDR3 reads CAISEFTGVNEQFF. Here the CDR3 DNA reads TGTGCCATCAGTGAGTTTACAGGGGTCAATGAGCAGTTCTTC.

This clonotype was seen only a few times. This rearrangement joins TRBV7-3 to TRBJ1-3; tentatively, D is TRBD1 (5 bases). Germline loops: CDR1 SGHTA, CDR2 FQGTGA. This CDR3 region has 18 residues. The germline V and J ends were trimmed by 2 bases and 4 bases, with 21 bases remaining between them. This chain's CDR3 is CASSLVNQQVARGNTIYF. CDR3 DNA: TGTGCCAGCAGCTTAGTCAATCAACAGGTGGCGCGAGGAAACACCATATATTTT. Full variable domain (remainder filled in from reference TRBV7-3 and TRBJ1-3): GAGVSQTPSNKVTEKGKYVELRCDPISGHTALYWYRQSLGQGPEFLIYFQGTGAADDSGLPNDRFFAVRPEGSVSTLKIQRTERGDSAVYLCASSLVNQQVARGNTIYFGEGSWLTVV.

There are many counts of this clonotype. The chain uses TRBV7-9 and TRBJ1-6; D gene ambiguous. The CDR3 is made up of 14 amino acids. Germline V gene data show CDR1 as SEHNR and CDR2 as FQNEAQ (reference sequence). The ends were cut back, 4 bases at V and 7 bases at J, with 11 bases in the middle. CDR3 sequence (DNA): TGTGCCAGCAGCTACGAAGGCGGAAATTCACCCCTCCACTTT. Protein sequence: CASSYEGGNSPLHF.

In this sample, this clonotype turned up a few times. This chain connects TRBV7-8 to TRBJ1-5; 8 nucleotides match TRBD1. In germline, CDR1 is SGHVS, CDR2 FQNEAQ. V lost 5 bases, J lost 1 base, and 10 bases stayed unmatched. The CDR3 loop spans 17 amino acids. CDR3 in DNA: TGTGCCAGCAGCGTCGCGACAGGGGCGTGGAGCAATCAGCCCCAGCATTTT. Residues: CASSVATGAWSNQPQHF.

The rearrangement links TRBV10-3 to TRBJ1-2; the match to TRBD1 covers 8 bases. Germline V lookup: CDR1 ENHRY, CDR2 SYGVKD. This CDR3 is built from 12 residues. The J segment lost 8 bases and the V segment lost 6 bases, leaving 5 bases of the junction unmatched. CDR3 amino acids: CAISRTGRGYTF. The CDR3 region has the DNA TGTGCCATCAGCCGGACAGGGAGAGGCTACACCTTC.

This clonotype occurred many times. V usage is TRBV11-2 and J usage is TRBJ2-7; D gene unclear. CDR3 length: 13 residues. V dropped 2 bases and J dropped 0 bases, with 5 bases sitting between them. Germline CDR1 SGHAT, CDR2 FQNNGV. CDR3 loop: CASSLKFSYEQYF. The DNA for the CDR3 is TGTGCCAGCAGCTTAAAGTTCTCCTACGAGCAGTACTTC.

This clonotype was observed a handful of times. CDR3 residues: CASSPLGQGFEQFF. The CDR3 coding sequence is TGTGCCAGCAGTCCACTGGGACAGGGCTTTGAGCAGTTCTTC. The chain combines TRBV2 with TRBJ2-1; 9 bases align to TRBD1. V shed 5 bases and J 9 bases; nucleotides not matched to a gene: 8. The germline CDR1 and CDR2 sequences are SNHLY and FYNNEI. There are 14 residues in the CDR3.

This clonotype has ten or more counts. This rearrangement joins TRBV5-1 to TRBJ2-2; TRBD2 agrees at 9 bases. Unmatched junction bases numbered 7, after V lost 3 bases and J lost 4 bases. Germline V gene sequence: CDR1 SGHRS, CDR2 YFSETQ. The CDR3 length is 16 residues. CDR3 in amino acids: CASSSAGGLGTGELFF. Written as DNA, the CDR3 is TGCGCCAGCAGCTCGGCGGGGGGGCTTGGCACCGGGGAGCTGTTTTTT.